These 7 T cell receptor beta chains were sequenced from one sample in a study of blood T cell repertoires in COVID-19. Sequencing used immunoSEQ multiplex PCR; TCRdb keeps in-frame clones, though not all of them. Of 95,000 to 100,000 clones listed, around 84% are singletons. The sequencing input was peripheral blood. The receptors stem from a woman aged 70-85 years with active or convalescent COVID-19.

The CDR3 coding sequence is TGTGCCAGCAGCTTCACCAGTCAGGGGGAGCAGTTCTTC. As protein: CASSFTSQGEQFF. This chain joins TRBV7-2 and TRBJ2-1; maybe TRBD1 (6 bases). The CDR3 contains 13 residues. V was cut by 3 bases and J by 10 bases, with 13 bases left in between. Germline CDR1 SGHTA, CDR2 FQGNSA.

The rearrangement links TRBV7-6 to TRBJ2-3; 7 bases are shared with TRBD2. CDR1 and CDR2 (germline): SGHVS, FNYEAQ. Trimming took 0 bases from V and 2 from J; bases not matched to a gene: 2. This CDR3 is 15 amino acids long. CDR3 in DNA: TGTGCCAGCAGCTTAGCCGGGGGGTACACAGATACGCAGTATTTT. This gives the protein CASSLAGGYTDTQYF.

This clone was found a few times. The chain combines TRBV7-2 with TRBJ2-7; D might be TRBD2 (6 bases). The CDR3 is 16 amino acids. Germline-derived CDR1 and CDR2 are SGHTA and FQGNSA. The V gene lost 5 bases and the J gene lost 0 bases, with 17 bases spanning the gap. Here the CDR3 reads CASSPAGGLSSYEQYF. The CDR3 DNA is TGTGCCAGCAGCCCCGCCGGGGGTCTTAGCTCCTACGAGCAGTACTTC.

V and J are TRBV5-4 and TRBJ1-2; D gene ambiguous. The CDR3 has 13 residues. The germline V gene has CDR1 SGHNT and CDR2 YYREEE (reference sequence). Trimming stripped 4 bases from V and 5 bases from J, with 12 bases between. DNA for the CDR3: TGTGCCAGCAGCGTGGACGGTCCTTATGGCTACACCTTC. This translates into CASSVDGPYGYTF.

The rearrangement joins TRBV2 to TRBJ2-3, with 8 bases identical to TRBD1. V was clipped by 2 bases and J by 8 bases; unmatched bases: 15. CDR1 and CDR2 from the germline V gene are SNHLY and FYNNEI. The CDR3 has 17 amino acids. The CDR3 nucleotides are TGTGCCAGCAGTGAATCGTTCGGACAGGGTACCCAGGGTACGCAGTATTTT. It specifies CASSESFGQGTQGTQYF. The variable domain in full, with the rest retrieved from reference TRBV2 and TRBJ2-3, is EPEVTQTPSHQVTQMGQEVILRCVPISNHLYFYWYRQILGQKVEFLVSFYNNEISEKSEIFDDQFSVERPDGSNFTLKIRSTKLEDSAMYFCASSESFGQGTQGTQYFGPGTRLTVL.

The CDR3 reads CASSQGLETQYF. In DNA, the CDR3 is TGTGCCAGCAGCCAAGGTCTAGAGACCCAGTACTTC. The rearrangement links TRBV3-1 (or the pseudogene TRBV3-2) to TRBJ2-5; D ambiguous. Trimming took 1 base from V and 4 from J, leaving 4 bases between them. The germline V gene encodes CDR1 LGHDT and CDR2 YNNKEL (reference sequence). The CDR3 runs 12 residues.

This chain links TRBV7-2 with TRBJ1-2; D possibly corresponds to TRBD1 (5 bases). V lost 2 bases and J 5 bases, leaving 12 bases between the germline ends. This CDR3 has 14 amino acids. The germline V gene encodes CDR1 SGHTA and CDR2 FQGNSA. The CDR3 sequence is CASSLTTGGYGYTF. The CDR3 bases are TGTGCCAGCAGCTTAACGACGGGGGGTTATGGCTACACCTTC.